This is a list of T cell receptor beta chains from one sample in a study of cytomegalovirus exposure and HLA in healthy donors. Sequencing used immunoSEQ multiplex PCR; TCRdb keeps in-frame clones, though not all of them. The repertoire table contains 160,000 or so clones. Sequencing was performed on PBMCs. These receptors were obtained from a man in his thirties or forties in good health and CMV-seronegative. Each CDR3 is given with its conserved first and last residue. D genes are given only for firm matches. Expanded clones are given a class, and other clones once, few, many or no size at all.

V	D	length	J	size	CDR3	DNA
TRBV28	TRBD1	14	TRBJ2-7	NA	CASSRPGQNYEQYF	TGTGCCAGCAGCAGACCGGGACAGAACTACGAGCAGTACTTC
TRBV25-1	NA	13	TRBJ2-3	NA	CASSVISREGLYF	TGTGCCAGCAGTGTTATTAGCAGGGAAGGGTTGTATTTT
TRBV5-1	TRBD2	19	TRBJ2-3	NA	CASSNRTLAGYLVQDTQYF	TGCGCCAGCAGCAACCGAACCCTAGCGGGTTATCTGGTTCAAGATACGCAGTATTTT
TRBV27	NA	14	TRBJ2-7	NA	CASSSWTALDEQYF	TGTGCCAGCAGTTCGTGGACAGCCTTAGACGAGCAGTACTTC
TRBV6-5	NA	13	TRBJ1-1	NA	CASSEARRTEAFF	TGTGCCAGCAGTGAAGCACGGAGAACTGAAGCTTTCTTT
TRBV30	NA	14	TRBJ2-7	NA	CAWTPFTTSYEQYF	TGTGCCTGGACCCCGTTTACTACATCCTACGAGCAGTACTTC
TRBV28	NA	12	TRBJ1-2	NA	CASSQGGNGYTF	TGTGCCAGCAGCCAGGGAGGTAATGGCTACACCTTC
TRBV4-2	NA	17	TRBJ2-6	NA	CASSQGGTSSGANVLTF	TGTGCCAGCAGCCAAGGGGGCACTTCCTCTGGGGCCAACGTCCTGACTTTC
TRBV29-1	TRBD1	13	TRBJ2-5	NA	CSVGQGAGETQYF	TGCAGCGTCGGACAGGGGGCTGGGGAGACCCAGTACTTC
TRBV12-5	NA	14	TRBJ1-2	NA	CASGWDGGIDGYTF	TGTGCTAGTGGATGGGACGGGGGAATTGATGGCTACACCTTC
TRBV10-3	NA	14	TRBJ1-2	NA	CAISESWENYGYTF	TGTGCCATCAGTGAGTCGTGGGAGAACTATGGCTACACCTTC
TRBV27	NA	14	TRBJ1-4	medium-sized	CASSRRGLGEKLFF	TGTGCCAGCAGTCGACGGGGACTTGGAGAAAAACTGTTTTTT
TRBV27	TRBD2	19	TRBJ2-6	NA	CASSFRLAGGLRGANVLTF	TGTGCCAGCAGTTTTCGACTAGCGGGAGGCTTAAGGGGGGCCAACGTCCTGACTTTC
TRBV5-4	TRBD1	14	TRBJ1-1	NA	CASSLGGQGSVAFF	TGTGCCAGCAGCTTGGGGGGACAGGGCTCTGTTGCTTTCTTT
TRBV5-1	TRBD2	20	TRBJ2-1	NA	CASSLARTSGSVGSYNEQFF	TGCGCCAGCAGCTTGGCTAGGACTAGCGGGAGTGTCGGATCCTACAATGAGCAGTTCTTC
TRBV18	NA	15	TRBJ1-1	NA	CASSPPSGQNTEAFF	TGTGCCAGCTCACCCCCTTCCGGACAGAACACTGAAGCTTTCTTT
TRBV6-6	NA	12	TRBJ1-5	NA	CASSGQNQPQHF	TGTGCCAGCAGTGGACAAAATCAGCCCCAGCATTTT
TRBV7-3	NA	13	TRBJ2-5	NA	CASSLTTVETQYF	TGTGCCAGCAGCCTAACGACTGTAGAGACCCAGTACTTC
TRBV7-9	NA	13	TRBJ2-1	NA	CASSFNRVNEQFF	TGTGCCAGCAGCTTCAACAGGGTTAATGAGCAGTTCTTC
TRBV15	TRBD1	15	TRBJ1-1	NA	CATSRGGQGSNEASF	TGTGCCACCAGCAGAGGAGGACAGGGGTCGAATGAAGCTTCCTTT
TRBV4-1	NA	17	TRBJ2-7	NA	CASSQDYGGAESYEQYF	TGCGCCAGCAGCCAAGATTATGGGGGGGCCGAATCCTACGAGCAGTACTTC
TRBV7-9	TRBD1	15	TRBJ1-5	NA	CASSLVGGSNQPQHF	TGTGCCAGCAGCTTAGTAGGGGGCAGCAATCAGCCCCAGCATTTT
TRBV27	NA	14	TRBJ1-2	NA	CASSLLGQGYGYTF	TGTGCCAGCAGTTTATTGGGTCAGGGTTATGGCTACACCTTC